These T cell receptor beta chains were read from a single sample in a study of T cells in Graves' hyperthyroidism and ophthalmopathy. Using its own MiXCR run on the multiplex PCR reads, TCRdb lists one record per CDR3 protein. The sample consists of more than 500,000 distinct CDR3 sequences, roughly 14% of them appearing once. Sequenced material: blood. Source of these receptors: a woman between 40 and 55 years old with Graves' ophthalmopathy. CDR3s leave out the opening cysteine and the closing phenylalanine or tryptophan. A D gene is named only where the DNA matches it firmly.

CDR3,D,length,V,J
SDTGSFNGYT,-,10,TRBV29-1,TRBJ1-2
ASSPWTGGSYGYT,TRBD1,13,TRBV6-5,TRBJ1-2
ASSPPTWTPNTEAF,-,14,TRBV18,TRBJ1-1
ASSYKLAGLTYEQY,TRBD2,14,TRBV7-9,TRBJ2-7
ASSLVHYEQY,-,10,TRBV12-3/TRBV12-4,TRBJ2-7
ATSDLGDTHTQY,-,12,TRBV24-1,TRBJ2-3
ASSLDRELF,-,9,TRBV5-1,TRBJ2-2
ASSLVVGSVYEQY,-,13,TRBV5-1,TRBJ2-7
ASSASTFSYEQY,-,12,TRBV12-3/TRBV12-4,TRBJ2-7
SVKRTETSYEQY,-,12,TRBV29-1,TRBJ2-7
ASSLGLAGGNTGELF,TRBD2,15,TRBV5-4,TRBJ2-2
ASNRRSGPNTGELF,-,14,TRBV2,TRBJ2-2
ASSSPTGLMNTEAF,-,14,TRBV28,TRBJ1-1
SARGGGQTSYEQY,-,13,TRBV20-1,TRBJ2-7
ASSSGQGLGEQY,TRBD1,12,TRBV5-1,TRBJ2-7
ASSSGSYEQY,-,10,TRBV28,TRBJ2-7
ASSPFPIAGGSYEQY,TRBD2,15,TRBV6-1,TRBJ2-7
ASSLLAGGPSGELF,TRBD2,14,TRBV27,TRBJ2-2
ASSAVGGPRNEQF,-,13,TRBV6-1,TRBJ2-1
ASSALTSGSRYEQY,TRBD2,14,TRBV11-1,TRBJ2-7
ASSEGWQPQH,-,10,TRBV2,TRBJ1-5
ASSSGVQPQH,-,10,TRBV28,TRBJ1-5
ASSNSATEAF,-,10,TRBV3-1,TRBJ1-1
ASSYRGVRGQPQH,TRBD1,13,TRBV28,TRBJ1-5
ASSLAGGGPGYGYT,TRBD1,14,TRBV7-8,TRBJ1-2
SARVPAGSPAEQY,TRBD2,13,TRBV20-1,TRBJ2-7
SASTPGPLNYEQY,-,13,TRBV20-1,TRBJ2-7
ASSFSSRLAGVDYEQY,TRBD2,16,TRBV12-3/TRBV12-4,TRBJ2-7
ASSERVTDTGELF,-,13,TRBV6-1,TRBJ2-2
ASSEVLGGYYGYT,-,13,TRBV6-1,TRBJ1-2
ASSFSGGVDEQY,TRBD2,12,TRBV5-1,TRBJ2-7
VSSPGQGGETQY,-,12,TRBV5-1,TRBJ2-5
AINRESSYEQY,-,11,TRBV10-3,TRBJ2-7
SARDLRLAGGANEQY,TRBD2,15,TRBV20-1,TRBJ2-7
AISPADRGSGEQY,TRBD1,13,TRBV10-3,TRBJ2-7
ASTSLFGRLNTGELF,-,15,TRBV6-5,TRBJ2-2
ASSSRTLSYEQY,-,12,TRBV7-2,TRBJ2-7
SATGSGQGAYEQY,TRBD1,13,TRBV20-1,TRBJ2-7
ASTQGLALEQY,TRBD2,11,TRBV6-1,TRBJ2-7
ASSFPDGIYGYT,-,12,TRBV7-2,TRBJ1-2
ASSSLGGNYGYT,-,12,TRBV28,TRBJ1-2
ASSMGSGEGWDTGELF,TRBD2,16,TRBV19,TRBJ2-2
ASSIGSTGFSYSYEQY,TRBD1,16,TRBV19,TRBJ2-7
ASRRGRKLDEQY,-,12,TRBV5-1,TRBJ2-7
ASSLDDRGNNQPQH,TRBD1,14,TRBV11-2,TRBJ1-5
ASSGDRESSAF,TRBD1,11,TRBV19,TRBJ1-1
ASSQDNGIGTEAF,-,13,TRBV4-1,TRBJ1-1
ASGFPPETQY,-,10,TRBV12-5,TRBJ2-5
ASSQVRGDGNIQY,-,13,TRBV4-1,TRBJ2-4
ATSAGQRLGELF,-,12,TRBV24-1,TRBJ2-2
ASRRQGPPETQY,TRBD1,12,TRBV2,TRBJ2-5
ASSYFLERSYEQY,-,13,TRBV6-5,TRBJ2-7
ASSLGSRSYEQY,-,12,TRBV6-5,TRBJ2-7
SARDPRLAGGDETQY,TRBD2,15,TRBV20-1,TRBJ2-5
ASGRDRVYQY,TRBD1,10,TRBV6-1,TRBJ2-7
ASSLVFRAFQETQY,-,14,TRBV7-9,TRBJ2-5
ASSFWHPPETKNIQY,-,15,TRBV12-3/TRBV12-4,TRBJ2-4
ASGPGGGYEQY,-,11,TRBV7-3,TRBJ2-7
ASSSGTLYSNQPQH,-,14,TRBV28,TRBJ1-5
SVERELDTEAF,-,11,TRBV29-1,TRBJ1-1